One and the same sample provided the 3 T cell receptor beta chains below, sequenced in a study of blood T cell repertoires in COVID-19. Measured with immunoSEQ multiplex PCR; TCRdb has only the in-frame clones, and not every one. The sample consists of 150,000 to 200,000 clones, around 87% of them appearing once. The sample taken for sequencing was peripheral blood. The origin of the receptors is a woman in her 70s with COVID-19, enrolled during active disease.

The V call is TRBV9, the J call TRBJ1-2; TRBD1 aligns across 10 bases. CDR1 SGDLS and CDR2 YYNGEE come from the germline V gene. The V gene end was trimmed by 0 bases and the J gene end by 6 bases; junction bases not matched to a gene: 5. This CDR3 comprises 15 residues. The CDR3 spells CASSVGQGARNGYTF. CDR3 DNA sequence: TGTGCCAGCAGCGTAGGACAGGGGGCCCGCAATGGCTACACCTTC. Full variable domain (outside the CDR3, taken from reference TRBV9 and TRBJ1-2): DSGVTQTPKHLITATGQRVTLRCSPRSGDLSVYWYQQSLDQGLQFLIQYYNGEERAKGNILERFSAQQFPDLHSELNLSSLELGDSALYFCASSVGQGARNGYTFGSGTRLTVV.

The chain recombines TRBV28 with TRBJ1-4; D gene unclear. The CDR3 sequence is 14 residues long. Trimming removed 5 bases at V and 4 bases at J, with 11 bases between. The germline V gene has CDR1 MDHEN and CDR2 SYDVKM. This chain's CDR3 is CASSEALGNEKLFF. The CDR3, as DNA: TGTGCCAGCAGTGAGGCTTTGGGTAATGAAAAACTGTTTTTT.

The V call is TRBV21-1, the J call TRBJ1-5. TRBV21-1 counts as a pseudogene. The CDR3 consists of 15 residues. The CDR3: CASSTWGVRVQPQHF. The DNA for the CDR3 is TGTGCCAGCAGCACCTGGGGGGTCAGGGTTCAGCCCCAGCATTTT.